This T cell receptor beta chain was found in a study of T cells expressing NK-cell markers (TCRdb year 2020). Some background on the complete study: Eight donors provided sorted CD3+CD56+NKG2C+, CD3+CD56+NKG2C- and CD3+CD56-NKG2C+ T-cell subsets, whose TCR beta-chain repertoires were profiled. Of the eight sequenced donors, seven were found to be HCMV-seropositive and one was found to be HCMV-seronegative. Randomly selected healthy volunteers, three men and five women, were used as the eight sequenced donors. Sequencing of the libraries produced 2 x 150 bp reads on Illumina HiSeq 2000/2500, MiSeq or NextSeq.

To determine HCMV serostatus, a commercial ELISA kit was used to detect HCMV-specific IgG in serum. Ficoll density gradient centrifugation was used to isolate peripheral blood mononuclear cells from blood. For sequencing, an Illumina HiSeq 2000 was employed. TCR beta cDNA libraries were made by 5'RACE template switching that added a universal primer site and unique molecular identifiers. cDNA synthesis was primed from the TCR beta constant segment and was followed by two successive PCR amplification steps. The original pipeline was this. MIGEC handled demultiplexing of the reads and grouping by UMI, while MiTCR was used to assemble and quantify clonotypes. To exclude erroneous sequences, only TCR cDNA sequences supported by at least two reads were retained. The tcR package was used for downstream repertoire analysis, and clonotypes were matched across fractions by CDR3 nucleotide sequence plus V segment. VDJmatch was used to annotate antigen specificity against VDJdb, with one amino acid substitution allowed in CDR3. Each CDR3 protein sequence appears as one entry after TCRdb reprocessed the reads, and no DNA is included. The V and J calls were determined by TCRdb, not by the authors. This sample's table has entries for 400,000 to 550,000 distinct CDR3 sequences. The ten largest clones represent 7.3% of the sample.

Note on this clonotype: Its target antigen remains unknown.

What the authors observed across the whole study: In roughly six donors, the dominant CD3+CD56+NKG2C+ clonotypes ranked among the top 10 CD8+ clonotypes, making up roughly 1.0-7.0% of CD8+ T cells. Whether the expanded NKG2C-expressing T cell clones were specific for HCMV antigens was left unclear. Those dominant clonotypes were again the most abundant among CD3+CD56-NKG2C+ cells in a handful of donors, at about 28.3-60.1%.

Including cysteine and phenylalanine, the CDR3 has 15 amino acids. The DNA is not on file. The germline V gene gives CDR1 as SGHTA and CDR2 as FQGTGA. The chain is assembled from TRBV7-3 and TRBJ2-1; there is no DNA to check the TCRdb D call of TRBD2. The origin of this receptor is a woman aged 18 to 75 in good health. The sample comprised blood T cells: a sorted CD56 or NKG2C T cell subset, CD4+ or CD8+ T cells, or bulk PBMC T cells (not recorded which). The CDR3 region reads CASSWGLAGHNEQFF.